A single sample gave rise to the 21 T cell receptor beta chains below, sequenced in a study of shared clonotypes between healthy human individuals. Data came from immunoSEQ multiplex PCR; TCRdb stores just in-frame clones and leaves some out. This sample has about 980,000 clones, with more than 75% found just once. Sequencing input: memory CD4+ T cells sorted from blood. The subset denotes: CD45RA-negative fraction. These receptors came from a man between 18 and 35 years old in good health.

Here the CDR3 reads CASSGRRTTQETQYF. CDR3 DNA: TGTGCCAGCAGTGGTAGGAGGACAACCCAAGAGACCCAGTACTTC. V usage is TRBV6-1 and J usage is TRBJ2-5; D possibly matches TRBD1 or TRBD2 (5 bases each). The CDR3 extends over 15 amino acids. Germline V gene data show CDR1 as MNHNS and CDR2 as SASEGT. V lost 4 bases, J lost 1 base, and 13 bases lay in between.

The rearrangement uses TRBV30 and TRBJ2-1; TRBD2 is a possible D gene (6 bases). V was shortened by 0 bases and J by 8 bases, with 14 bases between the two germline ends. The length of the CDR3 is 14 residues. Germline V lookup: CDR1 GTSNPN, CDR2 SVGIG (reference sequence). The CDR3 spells CAWSVEGSFHEQFF. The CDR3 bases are TGTGCCTGGAGTGTGGAGGGGTCTTTCCATGAGCAGTTCTTC.

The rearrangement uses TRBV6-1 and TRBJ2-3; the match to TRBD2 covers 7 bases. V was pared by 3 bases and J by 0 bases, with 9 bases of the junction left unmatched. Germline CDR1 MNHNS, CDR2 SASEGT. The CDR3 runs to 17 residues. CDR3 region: CASSEITAGKSTDTQYF. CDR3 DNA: TGTGCCAGCAGTGAGATAACAGCGGGAAAAAGCACAGATACGCAGTATTTT.

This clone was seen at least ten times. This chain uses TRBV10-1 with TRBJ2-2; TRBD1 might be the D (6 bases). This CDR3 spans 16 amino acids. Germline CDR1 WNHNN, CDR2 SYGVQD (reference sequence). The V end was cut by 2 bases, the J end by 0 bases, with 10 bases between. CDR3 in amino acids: CASSEPGVSNTGELFF. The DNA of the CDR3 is TGCGCCAGCAGTGAGCCAGGGGTTTCGAACACCGGGGAGCTGTTTTTT.

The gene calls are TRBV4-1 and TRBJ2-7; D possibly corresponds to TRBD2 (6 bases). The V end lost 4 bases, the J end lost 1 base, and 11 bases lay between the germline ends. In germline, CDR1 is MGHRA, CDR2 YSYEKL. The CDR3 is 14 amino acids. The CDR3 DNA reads TGCGCCAGCAGCCCCACTAGCCAGTCCTACGAGCAGTACTTC. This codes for CASSPTSQSYEQYF.

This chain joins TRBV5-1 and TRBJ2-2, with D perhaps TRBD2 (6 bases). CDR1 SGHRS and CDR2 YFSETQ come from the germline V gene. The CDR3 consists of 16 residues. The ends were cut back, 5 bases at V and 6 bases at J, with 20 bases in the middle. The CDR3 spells CASRLTPGLGAGELFF. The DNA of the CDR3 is TGCGCCAGCAGGTTGACGCCGGGACTTGGGGCCGGGGAGCTGTTTTTT.

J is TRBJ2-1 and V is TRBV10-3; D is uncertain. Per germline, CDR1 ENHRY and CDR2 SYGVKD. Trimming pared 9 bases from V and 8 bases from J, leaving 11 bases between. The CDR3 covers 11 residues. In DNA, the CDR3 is TGTGCCATTGCTCGAGGTGATGAGCAGTTCTTC. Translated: CAIARGDEQFF.

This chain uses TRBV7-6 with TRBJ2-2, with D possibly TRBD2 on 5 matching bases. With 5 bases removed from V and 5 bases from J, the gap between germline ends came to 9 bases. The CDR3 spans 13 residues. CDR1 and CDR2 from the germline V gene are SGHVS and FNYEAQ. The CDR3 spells CASSLRDTGELFF. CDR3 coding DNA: TGTGCCAGCAGCCTCCGGGATACCGGGGAGCTGTTTTTT.

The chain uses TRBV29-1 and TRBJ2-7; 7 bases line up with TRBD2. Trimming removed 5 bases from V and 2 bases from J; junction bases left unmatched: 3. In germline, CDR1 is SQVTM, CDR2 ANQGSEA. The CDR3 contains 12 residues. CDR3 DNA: TGCAGCGTTACTAGCGACCCCTACGAGCAGTACTTC. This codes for CSVTSDPYEQYF.

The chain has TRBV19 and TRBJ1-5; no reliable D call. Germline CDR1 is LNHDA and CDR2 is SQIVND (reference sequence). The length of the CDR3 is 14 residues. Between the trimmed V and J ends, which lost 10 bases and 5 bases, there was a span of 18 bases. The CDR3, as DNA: TGTGCCACTTGGGCGGGTCTCCGGCATCAGCCCCAGCATTTT. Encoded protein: CATWAGLRHQPQHF.

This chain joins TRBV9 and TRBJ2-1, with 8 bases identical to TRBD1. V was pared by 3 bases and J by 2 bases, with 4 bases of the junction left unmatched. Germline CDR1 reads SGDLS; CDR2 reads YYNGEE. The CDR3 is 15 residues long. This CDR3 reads CASSGEQGAYNEQFF. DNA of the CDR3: TGTGCCAGCAGCGGAGAACAGGGGGCCTACAATGAGCAGTTCTTC.

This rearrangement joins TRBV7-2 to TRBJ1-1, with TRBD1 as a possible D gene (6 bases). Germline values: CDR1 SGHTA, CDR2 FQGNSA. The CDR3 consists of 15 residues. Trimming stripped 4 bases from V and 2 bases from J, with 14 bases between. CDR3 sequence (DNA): TGTGCCAGCAGCTCGCCCAGGGGCTACAACACTGAAGCTTTCTTT. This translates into CASSSPRGYNTEAFF. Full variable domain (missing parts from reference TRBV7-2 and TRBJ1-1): GAGVSQSPSNKVTEKGKDVELRCDPISGHTALYWYRQSLGQGLEFLIYFQGNSAPDKSGLPSDRFSAERTGGSVSTLTIQRTQQEDSAVYLCASSSPRGYNTEAFFGQGTRLTVV.

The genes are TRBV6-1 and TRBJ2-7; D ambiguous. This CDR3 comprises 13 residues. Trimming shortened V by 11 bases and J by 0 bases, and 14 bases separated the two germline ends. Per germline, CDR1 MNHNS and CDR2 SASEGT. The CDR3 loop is CALRLQSSYEQYF. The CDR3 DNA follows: TGTGCCCTTCGGTTGCAGTCCTCCTACGAGCAGTACTTC.

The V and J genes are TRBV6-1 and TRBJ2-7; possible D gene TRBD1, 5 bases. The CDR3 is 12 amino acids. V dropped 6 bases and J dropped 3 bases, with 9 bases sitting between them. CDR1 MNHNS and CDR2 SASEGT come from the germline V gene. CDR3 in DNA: TGTGCCAGCAGCCAACAGGTCTACGAGCAGTACTTC. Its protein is CASSQQVYEQYF.

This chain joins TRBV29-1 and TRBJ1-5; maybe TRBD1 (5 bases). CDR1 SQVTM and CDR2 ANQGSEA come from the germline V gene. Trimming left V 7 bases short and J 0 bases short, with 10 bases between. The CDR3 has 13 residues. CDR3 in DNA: TGCAGCGCGGGGCGGGATAGCAATCAGCCCCAGCATTTT. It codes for CSAGRDSNQPQHF.

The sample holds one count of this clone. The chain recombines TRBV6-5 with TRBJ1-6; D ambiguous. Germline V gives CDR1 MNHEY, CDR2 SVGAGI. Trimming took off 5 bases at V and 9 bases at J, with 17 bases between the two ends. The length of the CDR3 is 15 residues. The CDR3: CASSTTLPGVSPLHF. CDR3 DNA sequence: TGTGCCAGCAGTACCACCCTGCCCGGAGTTTCACCCCTCCACTTT.

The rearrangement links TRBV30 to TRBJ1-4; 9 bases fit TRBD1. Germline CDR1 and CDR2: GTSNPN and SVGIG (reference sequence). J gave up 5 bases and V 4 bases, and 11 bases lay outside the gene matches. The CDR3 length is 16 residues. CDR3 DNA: TGTGCCTGGAAAGCCAGAAGAGGGACAGGGAATGAAAAACTGTTTTTT. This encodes CAWKARRGTGNEKLFF.

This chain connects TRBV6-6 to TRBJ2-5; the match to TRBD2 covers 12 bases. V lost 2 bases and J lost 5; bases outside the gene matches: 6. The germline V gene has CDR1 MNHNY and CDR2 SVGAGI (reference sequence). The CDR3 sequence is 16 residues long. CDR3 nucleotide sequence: TGTGCCAGCAGTTACCCGACTAGCGGGAGTTCTGAGACCCAGTACTTC. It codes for CASSYPTSGSSETQYF.

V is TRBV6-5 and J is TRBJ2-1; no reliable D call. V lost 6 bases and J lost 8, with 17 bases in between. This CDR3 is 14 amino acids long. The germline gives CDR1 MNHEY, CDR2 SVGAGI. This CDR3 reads CASRPTGSVDEQFF. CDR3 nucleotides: TGTGCCAGCAGGCCGACTGGGTCGGTGGATGAGCAGTTCTTC.

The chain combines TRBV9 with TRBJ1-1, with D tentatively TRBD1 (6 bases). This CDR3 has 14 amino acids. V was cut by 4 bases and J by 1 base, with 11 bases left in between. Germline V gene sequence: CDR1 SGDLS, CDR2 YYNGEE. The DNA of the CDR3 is TGTGCCAGCAGCCGCAGGACAGCGAACACTGAAGCTTTCTTT. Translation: CASSRRTANTEAFF.

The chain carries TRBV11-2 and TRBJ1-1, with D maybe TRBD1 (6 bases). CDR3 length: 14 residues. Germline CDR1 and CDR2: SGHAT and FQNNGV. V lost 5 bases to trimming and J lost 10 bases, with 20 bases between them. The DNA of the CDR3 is TGTGCCAGCAGCCCTACCACGACAGGTGGAGCAGCTTTCTTT. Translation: CASSPTTTGGAAFF.